The 11 T cell receptor beta chains reported below all come from one sample, sequenced in a study of T cell repertoires in cytomegalovirus infection. From the reads, TCRdb called clonotypes with MiXCR, one entry per CDR3 protein. The sample has a few hundred thousand distinct CDR3 sequences; roughly 9.1% are singletons. The sequencing sample was made of PBMCs. The receptors here all came from a human donor in good health (CMV status not recorded). Some clones in this sample may be carry-over from other donors' samples.

The chain combines TRBV7-2 with TRBJ2-5; possible D gene TRBD1, 5 bases. Germline V gene data show CDR1 as SGHTA and CDR2 as FQGNSA. CDR3 size: 14 residues. Trimming took off 2 bases at V and 1 base at J, with 8 bases between the two ends. The DNA for the CDR3 is TGTGCCAGCAGCTTAAGACAGATCCAAGAGACCCAGTACTTC. Translated, it gives CASSLRQIQETQYF.

This clonotype was counted at least ten times. This sequence joins TRBV7-6 and TRBJ1-3; D unresolved. This CDR3 is 14 amino acids long. Germline CDR1 and CDR2: SGHVS and FNYEAQ. The V gene lost 3 bases and the J gene lost 2 bases, with 8 bases spanning the gap. CDR3 amino acids: CASSFARAGNTIYF. The CDR3 coding sequence is TGTGCCAGCAGCTTCGCTAGGGCTGGAAACACCATATATTTT.

This clonotype was counted between two and nine times. The rearrangement links TRBV20-1 to TRBJ2-5; D unclear. Between the trimmed V and J ends, which lost 6 bases and 5 bases, there was a span of 16 bases. This CDR3 spans 13 amino acids. Per germline, CDR1 DFQATT and CDR2 SNEGSKA (reference sequence). The chain's CDR3 is CSALEPSSETQYF. The CDR3 nucleotides are TGCAGTGCCCTGGAGCCCTCCTCCGAGACCCAGTACTTC.

At least ten counts were recorded for this clonotype. The chain carries TRBV7-2 and TRBJ2-3, with 9 bases identical to TRBD1. With 3 bases clipped from V and 9 bases from J, the junction kept 4 bases outside the gene matches. Germline assignment: CDR1 SGHTA and CDR2 FQGNSA. The CDR3 has 13 amino acids. CDR3 protein: CASSFSGQGTQYF. For the CDR3, the DNA is TGTGCCAGCAGCTTCTCAGGACAGGGGACGCAGTATTTT.

This clonotype was recorded many times. V and J are TRBV7-2 and TRBJ1-1, with a weak D call TRBD1 (6 bases). With 5 bases removed from V and 1 base from J, the gap between germline ends came to 14 bases. The CDR3 runs to 15 residues. Germline V gene lookup returns CDR1 SGHTA and CDR2 FQGNSA. This CDR3 reads CASSRRGGANTEAFF. CDR3 DNA sequence: TGTGCCAGCAGCCGCCGGGGGGGGGCGAACACTGAAGCTTTCTTT.

This clonotype was found many times. The chain uses TRBV7-2 and TRBJ2-1, with D perhaps matching TRBD2 (5 bases). The ends were cut back, 2 bases at V and 9 bases at J, with 14 bases in the middle. The germline CDR1 and CDR2 sequences are SGHTA and FQGNSA. The CDR3 is 14 residues long. Written as DNA, the CDR3 is TGTGCCAGCAGCTTACGGAGATCAAGCGGTGAGCAGTTCTTC. Translation: CASSLRRSSGEQFF.

This clonotype was observed at least ten times. DNA for the CDR3: TGTGCCAGTAGTAGAGGACAGGAGGTGAACACTGAAGCTTTCTTT. This sequence encodes CASSRGQEVNTEAFF. The chain joins TRBV19 to TRBJ1-1; TRBD1 matches 7 bases. Germline loops: CDR1 LNHDA, CDR2 SQIVND (reference sequence). The CDR3 covers 15 residues. The V and J ends lost 4 bases and 0 bases, in that order; junction bases with no gene match: 5. Combining the CDR3 with reference TRBV19 and TRBJ1-1 gives the whole variable domain DGGITQSPKYLFRKEGQNVTLSCEQNLNHDAMYWYRQDPGQGLRLIYYSQIVNDFQKGDIAEGYSVSREKKESFPLTVTSAQKNPTAFYLCASSRGQEVNTEAFFGQGTRLTVV.

V gene TRBV28 combines with J gene TRBJ2-1, with TRBD2 matching over 7 bases. The CDR3 sequence is 13 residues long. The germline CDR1 and CDR2 sequences are MDHEN and SYDVKM. J was trimmed by 6 bases and V by 10 bases; bases with no gene match: 9. CDR3 in amino acids: CATPKRGSNEQFF. The CDR3 bases are TGTGCCACCCCAAAGCGGGGATCCAATGAGCAGTTCTTC.

This clonotype was observed at least ten times. The rearrangement links TRBV7-2 to TRBJ2-5, with 9 bases lining up with TRBD2. The CDR3 is 15 amino acids. From germline, CDR1 is SGHTA and CDR2 FQGNSA. The V segment lost 8 bases and the J segment 6 bases; nucleotides outside the gene matches: 13. The CDR3 here is CASEAAGGRLKTQYF. CDR3 nucleotides: TGTGCCAGCGAAGCAGCGGGGGGCAGGCTAAAGACCCAGTACTTC.

There are many counts of this clonotype. The genes are TRBV20-1 and TRBJ2-5; D is uncertain. CDR1 and CDR2 (germline): DFQATT, SNEGSKA (reference sequence). Trimming cost V 3 bases and J 1 base, with 9 bases left between them. The CDR3 runs to 13 residues. CDR3 nucleotides: TGCAGTGCTAGGCCGGCAGGCCAAGAGACCCAGTACTTC. Translation: CSARPAGQETQYF.

Many counts were recorded for this clonotype. The chain carries TRBV7-2 and TRBJ2-7; 9 bases are a match to TRBD1. J gave up 1 base and V 5 bases, and 6 bases lay outside the gene matches. The CDR3 contains 15 residues. CDR1 is SGHTA and CDR2 is FQGNSA in the germline V gene. The CDR3: CASSPPGQGSYEQYF. CDR3 in DNA: TGTGCCAGCAGCCCTCCGGGACAGGGATCCTACGAGCAGTACTTC.